This TCR beta chain was found in a study of T cell clonotyping in hematopoietic cell transplantation. Assay used: immunoSEQ multiplex PCR; TCRdb lists only in-frame clones, some missing. The data contain fewer than 10,000 clones, 70% to 90% of them singletons. Sequenced here: peripheral blood mononuclear cells, sampled at the time of graft-versus-host disease after allogeneic stem cell transplant. The source is a male patient aged 60 to 75 who had an allogeneic stem cell transplant from a related donor, so the T cells may come from the graft donor. Some clones in this sample may be carry-over from other donors' samples.

Written as DNA, the CDR3 is TGTGCCAGCTCACCCAGGAGCGCGAACACCGGGGAGCTGTTTTTT. Its protein is CASSPRSANTGELFF. This chain joins TRBV18 and TRBJ2-2, with D unresolved. CDR1 is KGHSH and CDR2 is LQKENI in the germline V gene. CDR3 length equals 15 residues. Deletions cut 3 bases from V and 0 bases from J, with 8 bases between.